The 11 T cell receptor beta chains presented below share a single source sample, sequenced in a study of cytomegalovirus exposure and HLA in healthy donors. PCR employed 60 Vbeta and 13 Jbeta primers. Data came from immunoSEQ multiplex PCR; TCRdb stores just in-frame clones and leaves some out. In the table there are 150,000 to 200,000 clones, about 75% of which are singletons. The material sequenced was PBMCs. The receptors stem from a female donor in good health and CMV-seronegative.

The genes are TRBV7-9 and TRBJ1-2; D uncertain. Per the germline V gene, CDR1 is SEHNR and CDR2 is FQNEAQ (reference sequence). V lost 3 bases and J lost 1, with 9 bases in between. The CDR3 is made up of 14 amino acids. CDR3 sequence reads: CASSFGELNYGYTF. The CDR3 nucleotides are TGTGCCAGCAGCTTCGGTGAACTTAACTATGGCTACACCTTC.

This chain connects TRBV19 to TRBJ1-1; D possibly corresponds to TRBD1 (6 bases). This CDR3 has 14 residues. Trimming removed 4 bases at V and 7 bases at J, with 16 bases between. The germline CDR1 and CDR2 sequences are LNHDA and SQIVND (reference sequence). CDR3 in DNA: TGTGCCAGTAGTAGAGGGGGGGACACCCATGAAGCTTTCTTT. Protein: CASSRGGDTHEAFF.

This clone was counted between two and nine times. For the CDR3, the DNA is TGTGCCAGCAGTTACTCGATTTCGGTGCCCAACGTCCTGACTTTC. Translated, it gives CASSYSISVPNVLTF. The chain combines TRBV6-5 with TRBJ2-6; D not certain. This CDR3 contains 15 residues. Trimming took off 0 bases at V and 8 bases at J, with 11 bases between the two ends. Per the germline V gene, CDR1 is MNHEY and CDR2 is SVGAGI.

The J gene is TRBJ2-2, the V gene TRBV21-1; TRBD1 is the table's D call, not checked against the DNA. TRBV21-1 is a pseudogene. The CDR3 runs 17 residues. CDR3 sequence (DNA): TGTGCCAGCAGCAATCCGGGACAGGGAAGTCAAGCCGGGGAGCTGTTTTTT. It specifies CASSNPGQGSQAGELFF.

The rearrangement uses TRBV6-6 and TRBJ2-1; a possible D gene is TRBD2 (7 bases). The CDR3 runs 15 residues. V lost 6 bases, J lost 8 bases, and 20 bases lay in between. CDR1 is MNHNY and CDR2 is SVGAGI in the germline V gene (reference sequence). CDR3 DNA sequence: TGTGCCAGCAGCAATCGGGGGGCCCTGGGTGATGAGCAGTTCTTC. As protein: CASSNRGALGDEQFF.

V usage is TRBV9 and J usage is TRBJ1-4; 8 nucleotides match TRBD1. The germline gives CDR1 SGDLS, CDR2 YYNGEE. The CDR3 has 13 amino acids. The trim removed 4 bases at V and 8 bases at J, leaving 4 bases unmatched. CDR3 nucleotides: TGTGCCAGCAGCCCTCGGACAGGGGAAAAACTGTTTTTT. It yields the protein CASSPRTGEKLFF.

The rearrangement joins TRBV5-6 to TRBJ1-1; the D gene is possibly TRBD1 (5 bases). CDR3 length equals 15 residues. CDR1 is SGHDT, CDR2 YYEEEE, per germline. The V end was cut by 2 bases, the J end by 1 base, with 12 bases between. For the CDR3, the DNA is TGTGCCAGCAGCTTTGCCCCGGGGGAGAACACTGAAGCTTTCTTT. Translated: CASSFAPGENTEAFF.

V gene TRBV5-1 combines with J gene TRBJ1-1; D may be TRBD1 (5 bases). V lost 2 bases to trimming and J lost 4 bases, with 12 bases between them. Germline CDR1 is SGHRS and CDR2 is YFSETQ. This CDR3 has 14 amino acids. CDR3 sequence (DNA): TGCGCCAGCAGCTTAGCCGGGGGGACCACTGAAGCTTTCTTT. This sequence encodes CASSLAGGTTEAFF.

The V call is TRBV7-8, the J call TRBJ1-1, with no clear D. Germline V gene data show CDR1 as SGHVS and CDR2 as FQNEAQ. The V gene lost 7 bases and the J gene lost 11 bases, with 20 bases spanning the gap. The CDR3 is made up of 13 amino acids. CDR3 in DNA: TGTGCCAGCATCCAAAGCGGGCTGGGCGGGGCTTTCTTT. Protein: CASIQSGLGGAFF.

This clone was counted a few times. This rearrangement joins TRBV30 to TRBJ2-7; TRBD1 agrees at 8 bases. This CDR3 is 14 amino acids long. V dropped 0 bases and J dropped 5; count of bases not matched to a gene: 6. Germline V gene lookup returns CDR1 GTSNPN and CDR2 SVGIG (reference sequence). The CDR3 coding sequence is TGTGCCTGGAGTGTCACAGGACAGGGTGACGAGCAGTACTTC. It specifies CAWSVTGQGDEQYF.

This sequence joins TRBV9 and TRBJ1-3; TRBD1 might be the D (6 bases). The CDR3 covers 16 residues. Germline CDR1 reads SGDLS; CDR2 reads YYNGEE. V shed 0 bases and J shed 4 bases, with 14 bases lying between them. The CDR3 coding sequence is TGTGCCAGCAGCGTAGCCGGGGGGCTGGGGGGAAACACCATATATTTT. Protein sequence: CASSVAGGLGGNTIYF.